A selection of T cell receptor beta chains follows, all from one sample in a study of CD8 T cells in Susac syndrome. TCRdb itself ran the immunoSEQ multiplex PCR reads through MiXCR, one entry per CDR3 protein. The table includes 160,000 or so distinct CDR3 sequences, about 95% detected once. Sequencing was carried out using CD8+ T cells from PBMCs. Source of these receptors: a human donor with multiple sclerosis. Both conserved end residues are part of each CDR3.

j_gene: TRBJ2-7; v_gene: TRBV3-1; CDR3aa: CASSQYNRPADEQYF
j_gene: TRBJ2-7; v_gene: TRBV7-9; CDR3aa: CASSYPLASQQYF
j_gene: TRBJ1-5; v_gene: TRBV30; CDR3aa: CAWGGQGRGQPQHF
j_gene: TRBJ2-7; v_gene: TRBV29-1; CDR3aa: CSVGEEAGAYEQYF
j_gene: TRBJ2-7; v_gene: TRBV3-1; CDR3aa: CASSQSVVGEGEQYF
j_gene: TRBJ2-7; v_gene: TRBV30; CDR3aa: CAWSDPGRALYEQYF
j_gene: TRBJ2-7; v_gene: TRBV27; CDR3aa: CASSLQTGGLWEQYF
j_gene: TRBJ2-7; v_gene: TRBV12-3/TRBV12-4; CDR3aa: CASSIGLAAYEQYF
j_gene: TRBJ2-7; v_gene: TRBV6-5; CDR3aa: CASSYSTSGGWEQYF
j_gene: TRBJ2-7; v_gene: TRBV5-1; CDR3aa: CASSSRGTGAYEQYF
j_gene: TRBJ2-3; v_gene: TRBV6-5; CDR3aa: CASSYAGLDTQYF
j_gene: TRBJ2-7; v_gene: TRBV9; CDR3aa: CASSKGNSYEQYF
j_gene: TRBJ2-3; v_gene: TRBV7-9; CDR3aa: CASSPIDRGRTDTQYF
j_gene: TRBJ2-7; v_gene: TRBV29-1; CDR3aa: CSVDTGTGTYEQYF
j_gene: TRBJ1-4; v_gene: TRBV3-1; CDR3aa: CASSQGQGHEKLFF
j_gene: TRBJ1-5; v_gene: TRBV27; CDR3aa: CASSISGWASNQPQHF
j_gene: TRBJ2-3; v_gene: TRBV3-1; CDR3aa: CASAVGGDTDTQYF
j_gene: TRBJ1-6; v_gene: TRBV27; CDR3aa: CATKDTGSYNSPLHF
j_gene: TRBJ1-5; v_gene: TRBV20-1; CDR3aa: CSASPGQGTQPQHF
j_gene: TRBJ1-1; v_gene: TRBV20-1; CDR3aa: CSARVGTGGNEAFF
j_gene: TRBJ2-4; v_gene: TRBV3-1; CDR3aa: CASSFGDGYIQYF
j_gene: TRBJ2-7; v_gene: TRBV14; CDR3aa: CASSQGTGILYEQYF
j_gene: TRBJ2-6; v_gene: TRBV4-1; CDR3aa: CASSPPWRFSGANVLTF
j_gene: TRBJ2-3; v_gene: TRBV6-5; CDR3aa: CASSPGPDTQYF
j_gene: TRBJ2-3; v_gene: TRBV13; CDR3aa: CASSETGGRTDTQYF
j_gene: TRBJ1-1; v_gene: TRBV9; CDR3aa: CASSLLPEAEAFF
j_gene: TRBJ2-5; v_gene: TRBV20-1; CDR3aa: CSARDLSGQETQYF
j_gene: TRBJ2-7; v_gene: TRBV11-2; CDR3aa: CASSARDTSTYEQYF
j_gene: TRBJ2-7; v_gene: TRBV4-1; CDR3aa: CASSQDVQKYRGGIYEQYF
j_gene: TRBJ2-1; v_gene: TRBV30; CDR3aa: CAWSVIGDEQFF
j_gene: TRBJ2-5; v_gene: TRBV7-8; CDR3aa: CASTLGRTTFQETQYF
j_gene: TRBJ1-2; v_gene: TRBV28; CDR3aa: CASSPQGTHYGYTF
j_gene: TRBJ2-3; v_gene: TRBV4-2; CDR3aa: CASSQSLGTDTQYF
j_gene: TRBJ2-4; v_gene: TRBV20-1; CDR3aa: CSAEGQNIQYF
j_gene: TRBJ1-5; v_gene: TRBV20-1; CDR3aa: CSAARQDLNQPQHF
j_gene: TRBJ2-1; v_gene: TRBV7-8; CDR3aa: CASSFSFGNEQFF
j_gene: TRBJ1-2; v_gene: TRBV6-1; CDR3aa: CASSEVGWRRNYGYTF
j_gene: TRBJ2-7; v_gene: TRBV5-1; CDR3aa: CASEMGSGSYEQYF
j_gene: TRBJ2-7; v_gene: TRBV27; CDR3aa: CASSPFVGTYEQYF
j_gene: TRBJ2-5; v_gene: TRBV15; CDR3aa: CATSNPFRGGEEETQYF
j_gene: TRBJ2-1; v_gene: TRBV5-1; CDR3aa: CASSSGPRPDNEQFF
j_gene: TRBJ1-1; v_gene: TRBV3-1; CDR3aa: CASSRDGTRQGTEAFF
j_gene: TRBJ1-1; v_gene: TRBV27; CDR3aa: CASSLLGENTEAFF
j_gene: TRBJ2-3; v_gene: TRBV28; CDR3aa: CASSLWGLGDTQYF
j_gene: TRBJ2-7; v_gene: TRBV4-1; CDR3aa: CASSHQEGSYEQYF
j_gene: TRBJ1-2; v_gene: TRBV20-1; CDR3aa: CSARRQGINYGYTF
j_gene: TRBJ2-1; v_gene: TRBV28; CDR3aa: CASSLETSRLNEQFF
j_gene: TRBJ1-5; v_gene: TRBV12-3/TRBV12-4; CDR3aa: CASSPPGQGHQPQHF
j_gene: TRBJ2-2; v_gene: TRBV9; CDR3aa: CASSVKGANTGELFF
j_gene: TRBJ1-6; v_gene: TRBV27; CDR3aa: CAVGQGSPPLHF
j_gene: TRBJ1-5; v_gene: TRBV28; CDR3aa: CASSFSGFQPQHF
j_gene: TRBJ2-1; v_gene: TRBV29-1; CDR3aa: CSDWTLRANEQFF
j_gene: TRBJ2-1; v_gene: TRBV12-3/TRBV12-4; CDR3aa: CASSLTGFSSYNEQFF
j_gene: TRBJ2-3; v_gene: TRBV19; CDR3aa: CASSMTSGGPDTQYF
j_gene: TRBJ2-1; v_gene: TRBV6-1; CDR3aa: CASSRPAASSYNEQFF
j_gene: TRBJ2-3; v_gene: TRBV10-3; CDR3aa: CAISEIGLRADTQYF
j_gene: TRBJ2-7; v_gene: TRBV6-1; CDR3aa: CASESGVAISRSYEQYF
j_gene: TRBJ2-1; v_gene: TRBV12-5; CDR3aa: CASVWGAPQNEQFF
j_gene: TRBJ2-7; v_gene: TRBV20-1; CDR3aa: CSASGDRVYEQYF